Listed here are 12 T cell receptor beta chains from one sample, sequenced in a study of cytomegalovirus exposure and HLA in healthy donors. PCR used 60 Vbeta primers and 13 Jbeta primers. This table comes from immunoSEQ multiplex PCR, and its TCRdb copy is limited to in-frame clones, with some not included. The repertoire holds fewer than 85,000 clones, with more than 65% as singletons. The sample comprised PBMCs. The receptors come from a woman aged 40 to 50 in good health and CMV-seropositive.

This clone was seen more than once but under ten times. The CDR3 DNA follows: TGTGCCAGCAGTGCTACCGGGGGGGGTTTGGGGAACACTGAAGCTTTCTTT. It specifies CASSATGGGLGNTEAFF. This chain links TRBV6-1 with TRBJ1-1; perhaps TRBD1 as D (5 bases). Trimming removed 4 bases at V and 1 base at J, with 19 bases between. The germline V gene encodes CDR1 MNHNS and CDR2 SASEGT. The CDR3 spans 17 residues.

This sequence joins TRBV28 and TRBJ1-1; 7 bases agree with TRBD1. V lost 2 bases and J lost 5; bases outside the gene matches: 5. The CDR3 contains 14 residues. Germline values: CDR1 MDHEN, CDR2 SYDVKM. The CDR3, as DNA: TGTGCCAGCAGTTTAAAGGGGGCAGGAACTGAAGCTTTCTTT. As protein: CASSLKGAGTEAFF.

The rearrangement joins TRBV6-5 to TRBJ1-2, with TRBD1 matching 9 bases. Germline V CDR1 and CDR2: MNHEY, SVGAGI. V shed 1 base, J shed 8 bases, and the junction held 8 bases outside the gene matches. The CDR3 runs to 15 residues. CDR3 amino acids: CASSYFGTGSRGYTF. The CDR3 coding sequence is TGTGCCAGCAGTTACTTCGGGACAGGGTCACGGGGCTACACCTTC.

The chain couples TRBV6-6 to TRBJ2-7, with 12 bases matching TRBD2. Germline CDR1 reads MNHNY; CDR2 reads SVGAGI (reference sequence). This CDR3 has 14 amino acids. Trimming cost V 7 bases and J 7 bases; bases outside gene matches: 8. The CDR3 here is CASTPGLAGREQYF. CDR3 DNA: TGTGCCAGCACCCCAGGACTAGCGGGGAGGGAGCAGTACTTC.

The chain has TRBV5-4 and TRBJ2-5, with 8 bases identical to TRBD2. This CDR3 is 16 amino acids long. Germline V gene lookup returns CDR1 SGHNT and CDR2 YYREEE (reference sequence). V lost 4 bases and J lost 2; bases outside the gene matches: 10. The CDR3 protein is CASSGDSGGGQETQYF. CDR3 nucleotides: TGTGCCAGCAGCGGCGACTCGGGGGGGGGACAAGAGACCCAGTACTTC.

In DNA form, the CDR3 reads TGCGCCAGCAGCTTATTGGGACACACTAATGAAAAACTGTTTTTT. It codes for CASSLLGHTNEKLFF. The chain couples TRBV5-1 to TRBJ1-4, with a weak D call TRBD1 (6 bases). CDR1 and CDR2 (germline): SGHRS, YFSETQ. The CDR3 covers 15 residues. The ends were cut back, 2 bases at V and 2 bases at J, with 10 bases in the middle. Filled out from reference TRBV5-1 and TRBJ1-4, the complete variable domain reads KAGVTQTPRYLIKTRGQQVTLSCSPISGHRSVSWYQQTPGQGLQFLFEYFSETQRNKGNFPGRFSGRQFSNSRSEMNVSTLELGDSALYLCASSLLGHTNEKLFFGSGTQLSVL.

In its sample, this clone was seen a few times. This chain uses TRBV7-2 with TRBJ2-7, with 7 nucleotides matching TRBD1. Germline CDR1 and CDR2: SGHTA and FQGNSA. V trimming: 4 bases; J trimming: 7 bases; junction bases outside the gene matches: 7. The CDR3 covers 13 residues. CDR3: CASSYQQGYEQYF. In nucleotides, the CDR3 is TGTGCCAGCAGCTATCAACAGGGGTATGAGCAGTACTTC.

This clone was counted between two and nine times. This chain uses TRBV23-1 with TRBJ2-7, with TRBD1 identical over 7 bases. TRBV23-1 is an open reading frame, and its role is uncertain. The CDR3 is made up of 16 amino acids. J was trimmed by 3 bases and V by 5 bases; bases with no gene match: 13. The CDR3 DNA follows: TGCGCCAGCAGTGGAGACCTCCCCTCAGGGGGCTACGAGCAGTACTTC. This encodes CASSGDLPSGGYEQYF.

This chain joins TRBV19 and TRBJ1-5; D gene uncertain. Looked up from germline, CDR1 is LNHDA and CDR2 is SQIVND (reference sequence). CDR3 length: 15 residues. V lost 8 bases, J lost 1 base, and 15 bases lay in between. The CDR3 DNA follows: TGTGCCAGTGGTTCCGGGTTTAGAAGCAATCAGCCCCAGCATTTT. Its translation: CASGSGFRSNQPQHF.

The table lists this clone with many counts. The CDR3 DNA sequence: TGTGCCTGGAGTAAGGACAGGGGGCAATACGAGCAGTACTTC. It is translated as CAWSKDRGQYEQYF. The chain couples TRBV30 to TRBJ2-7, with 11 bases fitting TRBD1. CDR3 length: 14 residues. Germline CDR1 GTSNPN, CDR2 SVGIG (reference sequence). Unmatched junction bases numbered 4, after V lost 2 bases and J lost 4 bases.

The chain recombines TRBV5-1 with TRBJ2-5; perhaps TRBD1 as D (5 bases). This CDR3 is built from 17 residues. Germline CDR1 and CDR2: SGHRS and YFSETQ. Trimming stripped 0 bases from V and 3 bases from J, with 18 bases between. CDR3 residues: CASSLGFGGASKETQYF. Here the CDR3 DNA reads TGCGCCAGCAGCTTGGGATTTGGTGGGGCCTCGAAAGAGACCCAGTACTTC.

The chain has TRBV5-1 and TRBJ2-1; D call uncertain. Trimming removed 0 bases at V and 9 bases at J, with 4 bases between. There are 11 residues in the CDR3. Looked up from germline, CDR1 is SGHRS and CDR2 is YFSETQ. The CDR3 DNA sequence: TGCGCCAGCAGCTTGGCCTTTGAGCAGTTCTTC. Protein: CASSLAFEQFF.